A selection of T cell receptor beta chains follows, all from one sample in a study of cytomegalovirus exposure and HLA in healthy donors. Assay used: immunoSEQ multiplex PCR; TCRdb lists only in-frame clones, some missing. The sample carries 150,000 to 200,000 clones, roughly 77% recorded once. Sequenced input: PBMCs. All receptors come from a woman aged 45-65 years in good health and CMV-seronegative. CDR3s include the opening cysteine and the closing phenylalanine or tryptophan. D genes are given only for firm matches. For some rows the clone size is stated as once, few or many, or as a class when expanded; others skip it.

j_call clone_size d_call v_call cdr3_aa cdr3_nt
TRBJ2-7 . . TRBV7-7 CASSLGLSLLDEQYF TGTGCTAGCAGCTTAGGACTGAGCCTCCTCGACGAGCAGTACTTC
TRBJ1-2 . . TRBV10-3 CAISESWNSLYTF TGTGCCATCAGTGAGTCGTGGAACAGCCTCTACACCTTC
TRBJ1-1 . . TRBV29-1 CSASGGEGTEAFF TGCAGCGCCTCTGGGGGGGAGGGCACTGAAGCTTTCTTT
TRBJ1-2 . . TRBV4-1 CASSQGLGANYGYTF TGCGCCAGCAGCCAAGGTCTAGGAGCCAACTATGGCTACACCTTC
TRBJ1-2 . . TRBV7-6 CASSPAIAVGPGYTF TGTGCCAGCAGCCCCGCAATAGCAGTTGGTCCTGGCTACACCTTC
TRBJ1-2 . . TRBV5-1 CASSLQGQNGGYTF TGCGCCAGCAGCTTACAGGGCCAAAACGGTGGCTACACCTTC
TRBJ2-1 once TRBD2 TRBV27 CASSPPGLRNPNEQFF TGTGCCAGCAGTCCGCCGGGACTACGAAACCCCAATGAGCAGTTCTTC
TRBJ2-2 . TRBD2 TRBV9 CASSVAGGSYTGELFF TGTGCCAGCAGCGTAGCGGGCGGGAGCTACACCGGGGAGCTGTTTTTT
TRBJ2-7 . TRBD2 TRBV5-1 CASSLEGRAVYEQYF TGCGCCAGCAGCTTGGAAGGGAGGGCGGTCTACGAGCAGTACTTC
TRBJ2-2 . . TRBV6-5 CASSNRNTGELFF TGTGCCAGCAGTAACAGAAACACCGGGGAGCTGTTTTTT
TRBJ1-3 . . TRBV5-4 CASSLAGVGNTIYF TGTGCCAGCAGCTTGGCAGGGGTTGGAAACACCATATATTTT
TRBJ2-2 . . TRBV28 CASSLESGGTGELFF TGTGCCAGCAGTTTAGAGTCAGGGGGGACAGGGGAGCTGTTTTTT
TRBJ2-1 . TRBD2 TRBV9 CASSVGLAGDGWSSYNEQFF TGTGCCAGCAGCGTAGGACTAGCGGGAGACGGCTGGAGCTCCTACAATGAGCAGTTCTTC
TRBJ1-2 . . TRBV18 CASSPPEGTYGYTF TGTGCCAGCTCACCACCGGAGGGTACCTATGGCTACACCTTC
TRBJ2-5 once TRBD1 TRBV5-1 CASSLGTGPETQYF TGCGCCAGCAGCTTGGGGACAGGCCCAGAGACCCAGTACTTC
TRBJ1-6 . TRBD1 TRBV5-6 CASSLRTGIGSPLHF TGTGCCAGCAGCTTGCGGACAGGGATAGGTTCACCCCTCCACTTT
TRBJ2-1 . . TRBV27 CASSPNDGSWYEQFF TGTGCCAGCAGTCCAAACGACGGGAGTTGGTATGAGCAGTTCTTC
TRBJ1-1 few TRBD1 TRBV5-1 CASSFIPGQGGRTNTEAFF TGCGCCAGCAGCTTCATTCCGGGACAGGGGGGGCGTACCAACACTGAAGCTTTCTTT
TRBJ2-1 . . TRBV5-8 CASSLKDFNEQFF TGTGCCAGCAGCTTAAAGGACTTTAATGAGCAGTTCTTC
TRBJ1-1 few . TRBV7-6 CASSSRPTGNTEAFF TGTGCCAGCAGCTCCCGACCCACAGGAAACACTGAAGCTTTCTTT
TRBJ2-2 . TRBD1 TRBV2 CASSRQGFGTGELFF TGTGCCAGCAGTCGACAGGGATTTGGGACCGGGGAGCTGTTTTTT
TRBJ2-2 few TRBD2 TRBV28 CASSSRTSGNPTGELFF TGTGCCAGCAGTTCGAGGACTAGCGGGAATCCCACCGGGGAGCTGTTTTTT
TRBJ1-2 . . TRBV6-5 CASSSRGQNYGYTF TGTGCCAGCAGTTCCCGCGGACAGAACTATGGCTACACCTTC
TRBJ2-1 . . TRBV18 CASSPTWTVDEQFF TGTGCCAGCTCACCAACCTGGACAGTGGACGAGCAGTTCTTC
TRBJ1-2 . . TRBV2 CASSEARVSWLSGGYTF TGTGCCAGCAGTGAAGCGCGGGTCTCCTGGCTATCGGGTGGCTACACCTTC
TRBJ2-6 . . TRBV6-1 CASNTRRSGANVLTF TGTGCCAGCAATACTCGGAGGTCCGGGGCCAACGTCCTGACTTTC
TRBJ1-2 . . TRBV7-2 CASSLRGRVGYTF TGTGCCAGCAGCTTAAGGGGCCGCGTGGGCTACACCTTC
TRBJ2-5 . TRBD1 TRBV5-1 CASSSGQGRETQYF TGCGCCAGCAGCTCCGGACAGGGGAGGGAGACCCAGTACTTC
TRBJ2-4 . . TRBV29-1 CSVEDSTLAKNIQYF TGCAGCGTTGAAGATTCGACTCTAGCCAAAAACATTCAGTACTTC
TRBJ1-5 . . TRBV18 CASSDYSSNQPQHF TGTGCCAGCTCAGATTACAGCAGCAATCAGCCCCAGCATTTT
TRBJ1-1 . . TRBV19 CASSSTANTEAFF TGTGCCAGTAGCTCGACAGCGAACACTGAAGCTTTCTTT
TRBJ2-3 . . TRBV5-1 CASELSTDTQYF TGCGCCAGCGAACTTAGCACAGATACGCAGTATTTT
TRBJ1-2 . . TRBV6-5 CASRGQPNYGYTF TGTGCCAGCAGGGGCCAACCTAACTATGGCTACACCTTC
TRBJ1-1 . . TRBV7-2 CASSLGGYRATEAFF TGTGCCAGCAGCTTAGGCGGCTACAGGGCGACTGAAGCTTTCTTT
TRBJ2-7 . . TRBV6-1 CASNLLPSDSYEQYF TGTGCCAGCAACCTACTTCCCTCGGACAGCTACGAGCAGTACTTC